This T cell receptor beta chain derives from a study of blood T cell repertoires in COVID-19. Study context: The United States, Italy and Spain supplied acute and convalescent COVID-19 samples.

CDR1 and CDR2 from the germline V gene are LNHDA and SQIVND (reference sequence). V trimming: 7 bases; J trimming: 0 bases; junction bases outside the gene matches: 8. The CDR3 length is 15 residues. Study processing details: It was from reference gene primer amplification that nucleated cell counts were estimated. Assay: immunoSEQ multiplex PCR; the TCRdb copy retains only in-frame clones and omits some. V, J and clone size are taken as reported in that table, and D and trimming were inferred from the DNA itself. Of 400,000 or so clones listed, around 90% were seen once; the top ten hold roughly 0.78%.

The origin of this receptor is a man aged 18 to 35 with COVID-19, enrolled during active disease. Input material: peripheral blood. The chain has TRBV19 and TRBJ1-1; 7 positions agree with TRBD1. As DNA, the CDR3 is TGTGCCAGTAAGAAGGGGGCTGTGGTGAACACTGAAGCTTTCTTT. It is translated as CASKKGAVVNTEAFF.